One T cell receptor beta chain is described in this entry. Its antigen remains unknown. The germline gene is not matched at one end of the junction; a read error may be the cause. This entry comes from a study of tumor and adjacent non-tumor tissue in lung cancer. Study-wide points: Tumor TCR diversity, when higher, was linked to shorter survival.

A modified ARM-PCR protocol with three rounds of nested PCR amplified TCRbeta. Each CDR3 protein is one row after TCRdb ran MiXCR on the multiplex PCR reads. The profile shows tens of thousands of distinct CDR3 sequences, roughly 66% of them singletons. Germline loops: CDR1 SGHAT, CDR2 FQDESV (reference sequence). The CDR3 length is 14 residues. The template was RNA from unsorted bulk tissue. The sequence came from a man aged 60 to 75 with non-small cell lung cancer. The chain carries TRBV11-1 and TRBJ2-7; a possible D gene is TRBD2 (5 bases). The sample taken for sequencing was lung tumor tissue. The CDR3 loop is CASSFPSGAYEQYF. CDR3 coding DNA: TGTGCCAGCAGCTTTCCAAGCGGCGCCTATGAGCAGTACTTC.